This TCR beta chain was found in a study of CD4 T cells in relation to SARS-CoV-2 and coronaviruses. Across the study: After roughly 9 days of antigen culture, PBMC TCR beta CDR3s were sequenced. Controls used an HIV-1 Nef peptide pool or no peptide.

V was shortened by 0 bases and J by 7 bases, with 9 bases between the two germline ends. This CDR3 region has 13 residues. The V gene's germline CDR1 is MGHRA and CDR2 YSYEKL. Only in-frame clones appear in the TCRdb table, and some are missing; sequencing was by immunoSEQ multiplex PCR. The sample includes tens of thousands of clones, approximately 80% of them seen just once. Study outcomes and limitations: In roughly 60% of donors, memory CD4+ clonotypes crossrecognized SARS-CoV-2 and at least one common cold coronavirus spike.

Before the COVID-19 pandemic, during about 2011-2018, CD4+ T cells were taken from unexposed donors. After roughly ten days of culture, CD4+ T cells were isolated. Unexposed-donor CD4+ T cells were probed with SARS-CoV-2 S/N and four cold-coronavirus spikes, cells permitting. Points on this clone: Its antigen is currently unknown.

The sequencing input was CD4+ T cells from PBMCs, cultured in vitro. The chain carries TRBV4-1 and TRBJ1-2, with D unclear. The TCR was taken from a human donor in good health. CDR3 sequence (DNA): TGCGCCAGCAGCCAAGAAGTAAGTGGTGGCTACACCTTC. It yields the protein CASSQEVSGGYTF.